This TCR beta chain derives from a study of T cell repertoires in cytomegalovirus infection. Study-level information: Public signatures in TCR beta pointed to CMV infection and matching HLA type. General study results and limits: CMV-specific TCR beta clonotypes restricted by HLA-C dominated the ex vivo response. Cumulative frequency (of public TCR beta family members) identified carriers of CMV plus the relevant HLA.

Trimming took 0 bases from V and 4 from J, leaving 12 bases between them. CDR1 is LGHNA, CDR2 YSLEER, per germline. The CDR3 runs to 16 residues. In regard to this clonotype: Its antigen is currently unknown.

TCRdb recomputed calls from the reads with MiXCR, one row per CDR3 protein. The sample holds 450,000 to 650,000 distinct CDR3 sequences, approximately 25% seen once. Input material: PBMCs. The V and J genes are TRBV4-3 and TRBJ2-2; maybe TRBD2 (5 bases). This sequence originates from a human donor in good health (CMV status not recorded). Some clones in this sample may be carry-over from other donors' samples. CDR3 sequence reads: CASSQDRLGGTGELFF. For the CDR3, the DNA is TGCGCCAGCAGCCAAGATCGGCTAGGAGGCACCGGGGAGCTGTTTTTT.